Below are 2 T cell receptor beta chains sequenced from a single sample in a study of T cell repertoires in cytomegalovirus infection. One entry per CDR3 protein, called by TCRdb with MiXCR from the reads. This sample has about 100,000 distinct CDR3 sequences, with under 25% found just once. Sequenced sample: CD8+ T cells from PBMCs. These receptors were taken from a human donor in good health (CMV status not recorded). Some clones in this sample may be carry-over from other donors' samples.

The rearrangement links TRBV30 to TRBJ1-2, with 10 bases lining up with TRBD1. This CDR3 is built from 16 residues. Losses at the gene ends were 0 bases for V and 4 bases for J; bases not matched to a gene: 8. The germline V gene has CDR1 GTSNPN and CDR2 SVGIG (reference sequence). The CDR3 bases are TGTGCCTGGAGTGTACTTTCCGGGACAGGGGCCTATGGCTACACCTTC. Its protein product is CAWSVLSGTGAYGYTF.

This chain uses TRBV20-1 with TRBJ2-3; either TRBD1 or TRBD2 may fit D (5 bases each). The CDR3 contains 15 residues. The germline V gene has CDR1 DFQATT and CDR2 SNEGSKA (reference sequence). Trimming shortened V by 3 bases and J by 1 base, and 14 bases separated the two germline ends. CDR3 in amino acids: CSASGTTSRTDTQYF. Here the CDR3 DNA reads TGCAGTGCTAGTGGGACCACTTCACGCACAGATACGCAGTATTTT.